These 27 T cell receptor beta chains were sequenced from one sample in a study of cytomegalovirus exposure and HLA in healthy donors (TCRdb year 2017). The protocol used for the library was the immunoSEQ multiplex PCR assay. For the multiplex PCR, a mixture combining 60 forward primers for TCR Vbeta segments and 13 reverse primers for TCR Jbeta segments was used. The table was pulled from immuneACCESS by TCRdb, which kept in-frame rearrangements only. Such tables lose some clones; where checked, under half of the loss comes from unresolved V genes, and the rest has no known cause. The sample profile shows tens of thousands of clones; 55% to 80% of them were found once. Together, the top ten hold around 21% of the sample. The sequenced sample consisted of PBMCs. Receptor source: a woman between 50 and 59 years old in good health and CMV-seropositive.

The chain employs TRBV21-1 and TRBJ2-5; the table names TRBD2, a call not compared with the DNA. The J call may be in error: the DNA end matches TRBJ2-7 better. TRBV21-1 is a known pseudogene. This CDR3 has 15 residues. The CDR3 here is CASSSTQPRYYEQYF. The CDR3 region has the DNA TGTGCCAGCAGCAGCACCCAGCCACGCTACTACGAGCAGTACTTC.

The chain has TRBV29-1 and TRBJ2-1; the match to TRBD2 covers 10 bases. The J segment lost 2 bases and the V segment lost 7 bases, leaving 8 bases of the junction unmatched. The CDR3 length is 15 residues. Germline lookup yields CDR1 SQVTM and CDR2 ANQGSEA. Written as DNA, the CDR3 is TGCAGCGCGAAGCCAGCGGGAGGGACCTACAATGAGCAGTTCTTC. Translating gives CSAKPAGGTYNEQFF.

The chain has TRBV5-1 and TRBJ2-7; tentative D call: TRBD2 (6 bases). Looked up from germline, CDR1 is SGHRS and CDR2 is YFSETQ. The CDR3 covers 15 residues. V was shortened by 4 bases and J by 3 bases, with 17 bases between the two germline ends. CDR3 in DNA: TGCGCCAGCAGCCCCCACCTTGGCGGGATCTACGAGCAGTACTTC. Its translation: CASSPHLGGIYEQYF.

This chain joins TRBV7-3 and TRBJ1-2, with no clear D. From germline, CDR1 is SGHTA and CDR2 FQGTGA. This CDR3 has 16 residues. The V end lost 5 bases, the J end lost 3 bases, and 19 bases lay between the germline ends. The CDR3 region is CASSPSAADSYYGYTF. The CDR3 bases are TGTGCCAGCAGCCCTTCGGCCGCAGACTCCTACTATGGCTACACCTTC.

This clone appeared a few times. The chain uses TRBV5-6 and TRBJ2-7; a possible D gene is TRBD2 (5 bases). V lost 4 bases and J lost 0, with 8 bases in between. The CDR3 sequence is 13 residues long. The germline CDR1 and CDR2 sequences are SGHDT and YYEEEE. CDR3 bases: TGTGCCAGCAGCCAGCGGCACTCCTACGAGCAGTACTTC. This sequence encodes CASSQRHSYEQYF.

The chain links TRBV5-1 to TRBJ2-7, with 8 bases identical to TRBD2. This CDR3 region has 14 residues. With 0 bases clipped from V and 12 bases from J, the junction kept 11 bases outside the gene matches. Per germline, CDR1 SGHRS and CDR2 YFSETQ. CDR3 sequence (DNA): TGCGCCAGCAGCTTGGAGGCCGGGAGGGCCGGTTGGTACTTC. Amino acid sequence: CASSLEAGRAGWYF.

The chain has TRBV4-1 and TRBJ2-3, with 10 positions matching TRBD2. The V segment lost 6 bases and the J segment 0 bases; nucleotides outside the gene matches: 6. Germline CDR1 reads MGHRA; CDR2 reads YSYEKL. This CDR3 has 16 residues. CDR3 loop: CASRWTSGISTDTQYF. The CDR3 DNA reads as TGCGCCAGCAGGTGGACTAGCGGCATAAGCACAGATACGCAGTATTTT.

Only one count was recorded for this clone. V and J are TRBV29-1 and TRBJ2-1; 8 nucleotides match TRBD2. Unmatched junction bases numbered 3, after V lost 5 bases and J lost 3 bases. This CDR3 spans 13 amino acids. The germline V gene encodes CDR1 SQVTM and CDR2 ANQGSEA. The DNA for the CDR3 is TGCAGCGTTCTGACTAGCGACTACAATGAGCAGTTCTTC. Its translation: CSVLTSDYNEQFF.

This sequence joins TRBV4-3 and TRBJ2-7; 8 positions match TRBD1. The V and J ends lost 0 bases and 3 bases, in that order; junction bases with no gene match: 13. The germline V gene encodes CDR1 LGHNA and CDR2 YSLEER. The CDR3 loop spans 18 amino acids. The DNA for the CDR3 is TGCGCCAGCAGCCAAGATATTGCCCTCGGGACAGGAGGCTACGAGCAGTACTTC. Protein product: CASSQDIALGTGGYEQYF.

The chain uses TRBV15 and TRBJ2-7, with TRBD1 matching 8 bases. The CDR3 covers 14 residues. The V gene's germline CDR1 is LNHNV and CDR2 YYDKDF (reference sequence). V dropped 0 bases and J dropped 7; count of bases not matched to a gene: 5. CDR3 sequence (DNA): TGTGCCACCAGCAGAGATTTAGGACAGGGAGAGCAGTACTTC. Translated: CATSRDLGQGEQYF.

This clone has more than one count but fewer than ten. The rearrangement links TRBV2 to TRBJ1-1; D may be TRBD1 (6 bases). CDR1 and CDR2 (germline): SNHLY, FYNNEI. CDR3 length equals 13 residues. Trimming removed 6 bases from V and 6 bases from J, with 14 bases in between. CDR3 in amino acids: CASRAGEKAEAFF. CDR3 DNA: TGTGCCAGCAGAGCAGGGGAGAAGGCTGAAGCTTTCTTT.

This chain connects TRBV11-2 to TRBJ2-7, with 9 bases matching TRBD2. Trimming removed 2 bases from V and 4 bases from J; junction bases left unmatched: 3. The germline V gene encodes CDR1 SGHAT and CDR2 FQNNGV. CDR3 length: 14 amino acids. The CDR3 DNA is TGTGCCAGCAGCTTAAGTAGCGGGGGTTACGAGCAGTACTTC. This gives the protein CASSLSSGGYEQYF.

For the CDR3, the DNA is TGTGCCAGCTCTGTAAACAGGGACGGCGAGCAGTACTTC. Encoded protein: CASSVNRDGEQYF. The rearrangement uses TRBV18 and TRBJ2-7, with a possible D match to TRBD1 (6 bases). This CDR3 contains 13 residues. Germline values: CDR1 KGHSH, CDR2 LQKENI. The V gene lost 6 bases and the J gene lost 6 bases, with 15 bases spanning the gap.

This clone occurred a few times. The chain is built from TRBV29-1 and TRBJ1-5; a weak D match, TRBD1 (5 bases). Per the germline V gene, CDR1 is SQVTM and CDR2 is ANQGSEA. The V end was cut by 6 bases, the J end by 4 bases, with 13 bases between. CDR3 length: 13 residues. In DNA, the CDR3 is TGCAGCGTGGGCCAGGGAGGTAATCAGCCCCAGCATTTT. Residues: CSVGQGGNQPQHF. Supplemented by reference TRBV29-1 and TRBJ1-5, the full variable domain reads SAVISQKPSRDICQRGTSLTIQCQVDSQVTMMFWYRQQPGQSLTLIATANQGSEATYESGFVIDKFPISRPNLTFSTLTVSNMSPEDSSIYLCSVGQGGNQPQHFGDGTRLSIL.

This chain connects TRBV6-6 to TRBJ2-4; 9 nucleotides line up with TRBD2. This CDR3 region has 16 residues. The J segment lost 6 bases and the V segment lost 2 bases, leaving 8 bases of the junction unmatched. The germline V gene encodes CDR1 MNHNY and CDR2 SVGAGI (reference sequence). The CDR3 is CASSYRGGAKGNIQYF. DNA of the CDR3: TGTGCCAGCAGTTACCGCGGGGGGGCCAAGGGAAACATTCAGTACTTC.

CDR3 region: CASSLTGVEQYF. The CDR3 coding sequence is TGTGCCAGCAGCCTGACAGGGGTCGAGCAGTACTTC. This rearrangement joins TRBV7-2 to TRBJ2-7; TRBD1 agrees at 8 bases. Germline V gene lookup returns CDR1 SGHTA and CDR2 FQGNSA. After removal of 5 bases from V and 6 bases from J, the junction contained 3 bases not matched to a gene. The CDR3 is 12 residues long.

This sequence joins TRBV5-1 and TRBJ1-1, with 8 bases aligning to TRBD1. Germline CDR1 SGHRS, CDR2 YFSETQ. This CDR3 comprises 13 residues. The trim removed 6 bases at V and 6 bases at J, leaving 7 bases unmatched. CDR3 DNA: TGCGCCAGCACCTCGGACAGGGTGTCTGAAGCTTTCTTT. Protein: CASTSDRVSEAFF.

The chain uses TRBV6-5 and TRBJ2-5; D call uncertain. Germline V lookup: CDR1 MNHEY, CDR2 SVGAGI. V lost 6 bases, J lost 5 bases, and 7 bases lay in between. The CDR3 is 11 residues long. As DNA, the CDR3 is TGTGCCAGCAGCCGTCGGGAGACCCAGTACTTC. The encoded protein is CASSRRETQYF.

V gene TRBV7-9 combines with J gene TRBJ2-1; the D gene is possibly TRBD1 (7 bases). V was clipped by 5 bases and J by 8 bases, with 22 bases between them. This CDR3 region has 16 residues. Germline assignment: CDR1 SEHNR and CDR2 FQNEAQ (reference sequence). Written as DNA, the CDR3 is TGTGCCAGCAGCCTAGGTCCGGGCAGGGGGGTTCATGAGCAGTTCTTC. Protein sequence: CASSLGPGRGVHEQFF.

The V call is TRBV7-2, the J call TRBJ2-5, with D possibly being TRBD2 (5 bases). The V gene lost 0 bases and the J gene lost 2 bases, with 13 bases spanning the gap. The germline V gene encodes CDR1 SGHTA and CDR2 FQGNSA. The length of the CDR3 is 16 residues. CDR3 amino acids: CASSLAFTSWQETQYF. CDR3 DNA sequence: TGTGCCAGCAGCTTAGCTTTTACTAGTTGGCAAGAGACCCAGTACTTC.

The genes are TRBV18 and TRBJ2-1; 9 positions agree with TRBD1. The CDR3 contains 15 residues. Germline V CDR1 and CDR2: KGHSH, LQKENI. V was pared by 4 bases and J by 6 bases, with 7 bases of the junction left unmatched. The CDR3 is CASSQTGGNGNEQFF. For the CDR3, the DNA is TGTGCCAGCTCACAGACAGGGGGTAATGGCAATGAGCAGTTCTTC.

The rearrangement links TRBV28 to TRBJ2-3, with D possibly TRBD1 on 5 matching bases. The CDR3 spans 16 residues. Germline CDR1 is MDHEN and CDR2 is SYDVKM. Trimming took off 2 bases at V and 2 bases at J, with 14 bases between the two ends. The CDR3: CASSLGASWVTDTQYF. Here the CDR3 DNA reads TGTGCCAGCAGTTTAGGGGCTTCATGGGTCACAGATACGCAGTATTTT.

V usage is TRBV10-1 and J usage is TRBJ2-5; possibly TRBD2 for D (6 bases). Trimming pared 1 base from V and 4 bases from J, leaving 10 bases between. There are 14 residues in the CDR3. Per the germline V gene, CDR1 is WNHNN and CDR2 is SYGVQD (reference sequence). The CDR3 DNA is TGCGCCAGCAGTGAGTTGGAGGGAGGAGAGACCCAGTACTTC. This translates into CASSELEGGETQYF.

The chain is built from TRBV6-1 and TRBJ1-2; 7 nucleotides line up with TRBD1. V gave up 10 bases and J gave up 7 bases; unmatched junction bases: 12. The length of the CDR3 is 13 residues. Germline CDR1 reads MNHNS; CDR2 reads SASEGT. CDR3 DNA sequence: TGTGCCACCGACTTAAATAGACAGGGTGGCTACACCTTC. As protein: CATDLNRQGGYTF.

The chain employs TRBV7-2 and TRBJ2-2; D is undetermined. CDR3 length: 14 residues. V gave up 6 bases and J gave up 0 bases, with 8 bases separating them. CDR1 is SGHTA and CDR2 is FQGNSA in the germline V gene. The CDR3 here is CASRYPTNTGELFF. As DNA, the CDR3 is TGTGCCAGCAGGTATCCTACGAACACCGGGGAGCTGTTTTTT.

The genes are TRBV19 and TRBJ1-5; D remains unclear. CDR1 and CDR2 from the germline V gene are LNHDA and SQIVND (reference sequence). Deletions cut 5 bases from V and 6 bases from J, with 14 bases between. This CDR3 region has 14 residues. CDR3 loop: CASSPTGLGQPQHF. The CDR3 DNA follows: TGTGCCAGTAGTCCAACGGGGTTGGGTCAGCCCCAGCATTTT.

Written as DNA, the CDR3 is TGTGCCAGCAGCGTAGCCCCCCGTACGGACACTGAAGCTTTCTTT. Translated: CASSVAPRTDTEAFF. V is TRBV9 and J is TRBJ1-1; D ambiguous. CDR3 length equals 15 residues. The V gene's germline CDR1 is SGDLS and CDR2 YYNGEE. V lost 0 bases and J 3 bases, leaving 12 bases between the germline ends. Supplemented by reference TRBV9 and TRBJ1-1, the full variable domain reads DSGVTQTPKHLITATGQRVTLRCSPRSGDLSVYWYQQSLDQGLQFLIQYYNGEERAKGNILERFSAQQFPDLHSELNLSSLELGDSALYFCASSVAPRTDTEAFFGQGTRLTVV.